Only a few counts were recorded for the clone carrying this T cell receptor (beta chain). Its cognate antigen is unknown. A second PCR, run for about 7 to 11 cycles, used a sample-barcoded 5' primer plus a J-beta primer mix. TCRdb recomputed calls from the 5' RACE reads with MiXCR, one row per CDR3 protein. The sample yields roughly 800,000 distinct CDR3 sequences, around 34% seen once. The CDR3 loop spans 13 amino acids. CDR1 is LGHDT, CDR2 YNNKEL, per germline (reference sequence). V was cut by 6 bases and J by 1 base, with 7 bases left in between. The record originates from a study of blood T cells in healthy people across ages. Regarding the study as a whole: Possibly, changes in expanded clonotypes were confounded because donor CMV status was unknown.

The chain is built from TRBV3-1 and TRBJ2-1; perhaps TRBD2 as D (5 bases). This TCR was sampled from a young man in good health. Sequencing was done on a sample of blood. CDR3 in DNA: TGTGCCAGCAGAAGGAGGTCCTACAATGAGCAGTTCTTC. This gives the protein CASRRRSYNEQFF.